Listed below are T cell receptor beta chains from one sample, sequenced in a study of cytomegalovirus exposure and HLA in healthy donors. Clones were sequenced by immunoSEQ multiplex PCR, and TCRdb holds only the in-frame ones, with some missing. Of 100,000 to 150,000 clones in the sample, roughly 82% were seen once. The sequenced material came from PBMCs. The receptors originated from a woman aged 18-29 years in good health and CMV-seropositive. CDR3s include the opening cysteine and the closing phenylalanine or tryptophan. The D gene is left open where the match is weak. Part of the rows lack a size; the others show once, few, many or a class for expanded clones.

d_call,v_call,clone_size,j_call,cdr3_aa,cdr3_nt
.,TRBV9,.,TRBJ2-6,CASSVEGANVLTF,TGTGCCAGCAGCGTTGAGGGGGCCAACGTCCTGACTTTC
.,TRBV5-6,.,TRBJ1-5,CASSYNNQPQHF,TGTGCCAGCAGCTACAACAATCAGCCCCAGCATTTT
.,TRBV5-1,.,TRBJ2-3,CASTTLARDTQYF,TGCGCCAGCACCACCCTAGCGCGCGATACGCAGTATTTT
.,TRBV11-2,.,TRBJ2-2,CASSLLSIGSTGELFF,TGTGCCAGCAGCTTACTTTCGATAGGGAGTACCGGGGAGCTGTTTTTT
TRBD1,TRBV27,.,TRBJ2-5,CASSLWAGGMETQYF,TGTGCCAGCAGTTTATGGGCAGGGGGTATGGAGACCCAGTACTTC
.,TRBV6-1,.,TRBJ1-2,CASGRGPNYGYTF,TGTGCCAGCGGGAGGGGACCTAACTATGGCTACACCTTC
.,TRBV27,.,TRBJ2-7,CASTSSYEQYF,TGTGCCAGCACCTCCTCCTACGAGCAGTACTTC
.,TRBV30,.,TRBJ1-6,CAWRINSYNSPLHF,TGTGCCTGGAGGATAAACAGTTATAATTCACCCCTCCACTTT
TRBD2,TRBV6-5,.,TRBJ2-7,CASSRSSGGAYEQYF,TGTGCCAGCAGTCGATCTAGCGGGGGGGCCTACGAGCAGTACTTC
TRBD1,TRBV5-4,.,TRBJ1-2,CASSPGQSSNYGYTF,TGTGCCAGCAGCCCGGGACAGTCCTCTAACTATGGCTACACCTTC
.,TRBV6-5,once,TRBJ2-2,CASSGQNTGELFF,TGTGCCAGCAGTGGACAGAACACCGGGGAGCTGTTTTTT
TRBD2,TRBV7-3,.,TRBJ2-1,CASSPWAGDNEQFF,TGTGCCAGCAGCCCCTGGGCGGGGGACAATGAGCAGTTCTTC
.,TRBV19,.,TRBJ1-1,CATCTGTEAFF,TGTGCCACTTGCACTGGTACTGAAGCTTTCTTT
TRBD1,TRBV5-1,once,TRBJ2-7,CASSLIPGTGASLSYEQYF,TGCGCCAGCAGCTTGATTCCCGGGACAGGGGCAAGTTTGTCCTACGAGCAGTACTTC
.,TRBV30,.,TRBJ2-5,CAWIRRQHQETQYF,TGTGCCTGGATCAGACGACAGCACCAAGAGACCCAGTACTTC
.,TRBV27,.,TRBJ1-5,CASSFSQGIGQPQHF,TGTGCCAGCAGTTTTTCTCAGGGGATAGGACAGCCCCAGCATTTT
.,TRBV4-1,.,TRBJ1-4,CASSHGLEAEPLGLFF,TGCGCCAGCAGCCATGGACTCGAGGCCGAGCCTTTGGGGCTGTTTTTT
TRBD2,TRBV15,.,TRBJ2-2,CATSRALAGATGELFF,TGTGCCACCAGCAGAGCCCTAGCGGGGGCCACCGGGGAGCTGTTTTTT
TRBD1,TRBV5-1,.,TRBJ1-2,CASSLYQGALAYGYTF,TGCGCCAGCAGCTTGTATCAGGGGGCTCTTGCCTATGGCTACACCTTC
.,TRBV12-2,.,TRBJ1-5,CAGGTYSNQPQHF,TGTGCTGGGGGCACATATAGCAATCAGCCCCAGCATTTT
TRBD2,TRBV11-1,.,TRBJ2-1,CASSQLAGGAYNEQFF,TGTGCCAGCAGCCAACTAGCGGGGGGGGCCTACAATGAGCAGTTCTTC
TRBD1,TRBV6-6,.,TRBJ2-7,CASRTGTGTYEQYF,TGTGCCAGTAGGACCGGGACAGGGACCTACGAGCAGTACTTC
.,TRBV4-2,.,TRBJ2-1,CASSSLGGNEQFF,TGTGCCAGCAGCTCTCTGGGGGGTAATGAGCAGTTCTTC
.,TRBV28,.,TRBJ2-6,CASSAGQISNVLTF,TGTGCCAGCAGCGCAGGGCAAATCTCCAACGTCCTGACTTTC
TRBD2,TRBV7-9,.,TRBJ2-1,CASNVRTSDEQFF,TGTGCCAGCAATGTCCGAACTAGCGATGAGCAGTTCTTC
TRBD2,TRBV7-6,.,TRBJ2-4,CASSRRGGQDIQYF,TGTGCCAGCAGCCGACGGGGGGGCCAGGACATTCAGTACTTC
.,TRBV7-9,once,TRBJ1-1,CSSSHNAEVTEAFF,TGTTCCAGCAGTCATAATGCCGAGGTCACTGAAGCTTTCTTT
.,TRBV5-1,few,TRBJ2-3,CASSLGSRDGKYF,TGCGCCAGCAGCCTCGGATCGCGGGACGGAAAGTATTTT
TRBD1,TRBV9,.,TRBJ1-1,CASSVGPRTGTNTEAFF,TGTGCCAGCAGCGTAGGGCCCCGGACAGGGACGAACACTGAAGCTTTCTTT
.,TRBV7-2,.,TRBJ2-1,CASSPSFGSYNEQFF,TGTGCCAGCAGCCCCTCCTTCGGCTCCTACAATGAGCAGTTCTTC
.,TRBV11-2,.,TRBJ1-2,CASSFDGHNYGYTF,TGTGCCAGCAGCTTTGATGGACACAACTATGGCTACACCTTC
TRBD1,TRBV7-2,.,TRBJ2-7,CASSPGQYEQYF,TGTGCCAGCAGCCCGGGACAGTACGAGCAGTACTTC
TRBD1,TRBV27,.,TRBJ2-2,CASSLRGQVTGELFF,TGTGCCAGCAGTTTGCGGGGACAGGTCACCGGGGAGCTGTTTTTT
.,TRBV2,.,TRBJ1-1,CASSDRRYTEAFF,TGTGCCAGCAGTGATCGGCGGTACACTGAAGCTTTCTTT
.,TRBV29-1,.,TRBJ1-1,CSVEDQRGVAFF,TGCAGCGTTGAAGATCAGCGGGGTGTAGCTTTCTTT
TRBD1,TRBV18,.,TRBJ1-1,CASSLGTVGGNTEAFF,TGTGCCAGCTCACTCGGGACAGTTGGGGGGAACACTGAAGCTTTCTTT